This T cell receptor beta chain was recorded in a study of blood T cell repertoires in COVID-19. The overall study: Samples representing acute and convalescent COVID-19 were sourced from the United States, Italy and Spain.

The V gene's germline CDR1 is ENHRY and CDR2 SYGVKD. The germline V and J ends were trimmed by 3 bases and 7 bases, with 13 bases remaining between them. The CDR3 extends over 14 amino acids. Individuals aged about 18 to 100 years were recruited from 24 US areas. Cohort assignment relied on participant-reported clinical history. The assay was immunoSEQ multiplex PCR, and TCRdb's table has in-frame clones only and misses some. In the table there are approximately 250,000 clones, about nine tenths of which are singletons. The chain links TRBV10-3 to TRBJ1-5; D perhaps matches TRBD1 (5 bases). Sequences were obtained from PBMCs or T cells enriched from blood (not recorded which). The TCR originated in a woman aged 25 to 39 with acute COVID-19. CDR3 amino acids: CAISDHGAEQPQHF. The CDR3, as DNA: TGTGCCATCAGTGATCATGGGGCCGAACAGCCCCAGCATTTT.